The 26 T cell receptor beta chains listed next were all sequenced from one sample in a study of T cells in women clearing cervical HPV infection. Clones were read by immunoSEQ multiplex PCR, and TCRdb kept only the in-frame ones, dropping some. The sample's table shows 30,000 to 45,000 clones. Source material: blood buffy coat. The receptors come from a woman aged 18-69 years with a cervical HPV16 infection that either progressed to CIN3+ or cleared (not recorded which).

As concerns this clone: Read coverage stops 3 residues before the CDR3 terminus; the germline J gene supplies the remainder. V is TRBV6-2 or TRBV6-3 and J is TRBJ2-5, with TRBD1 matching 8 bases. V gave up 4 bases and J gave up 7 bases; unmatched junction bases: 5. Germline lookup yields CDR1 MNHEY and CDR2 SVGEGT. This CDR3 is built from 13 residues. CDR3 protein: CASSSDRASTQYF. Incomplete CDR3 DNA: TGTGCCAGCAGTTCGGACAGGGCTTCGACC.

On this clone itself: Read data end 3 residues before the CDR3 end; the end is taken from the germline J gene. J is TRBJ2-2 and V is TRBV7-2, with 7 bases aligning to TRBD1. This CDR3 has 14 residues. Germline CDR1 and CDR2: SGHTA and FQGNSA. CDR3 amino acids: CASSLGGGGSPLFF. Incomplete CDR3 DNA: TGTGCCAGCAGCTTAGGAGGGGGCGGATCACCG.

A remark on this clone: At one end, the junction sequence differs from germline, possibly due to a read error. The read terminates 3 residues ahead of where the CDR3 ends, so the germline J gene completes it. This chain uses TRBV4-2 with TRBJ2-1; D unresolved. The CDR3 loop spans 16 amino acids. Germline assignment: CDR1 LGHNA and CDR2 YNFKEQ. The chain's CDR3 is CASSQDRSVRFNEQFF. The CDR3 DNA, read in part, is TGCGCCAGCAGCCAAGATCGCAGCGTTAGATTCAATGAG.

With respect to this clone: The read comes to an end 3 residues before the CDR3 does, leaving the germline J gene to fill in the end. The chain recombines TRBV11-2 with TRBJ2-1; no clear D. Germline V CDR1 and CDR2: SGHAT, FQNNGV. The CDR3 is 15 residues long. Trimming removed 4 bases at V and 6 bases at J, with 16 bases between. The CDR3 bases that were read are TGTGCCAGCAGCTCCCCCTTCGGTCTTACCAATGAG. It yields the protein CASSSPFGLTNE. Given in full, the CDR3 is CASSSPFGLTNEQFF.

Remarks on this clone: The CDR3 end falls 3 residues outside the read, so it is completed with the germline J gene. The chain links TRBV19 to TRBJ2-3; TRBD2 matches 8 bases. The CDR3 consists of 15 residues. The germline CDR1 and CDR2 sequences are LNHDA and SQIVND (reference sequence). CDR3 DNA (partial): TGTGCCAGTACCCCCGGGGGGGGCATCCACAAGCCG. This gives the protein CASTPGGGIHKP. The complete CDR3 sequence is CASTPGGGIHKPQYF.

For this clone: The read is 3 residues too short to cover the CDR3 end, so that end is filled in from the germline J gene. The rearrangement links TRBV2 to TRBJ2-3, with D possibly matching TRBD2 (6 bases). The CDR3 spans 16 residues. CDR1 is SNHLY and CDR2 is FYNNEI in the germline V gene. The sequenced CDR3 bases are TGTGCCAGCAGAAAGGGACTCAATTTCGTCGATCAGCCG. Translation gives CASRKGLNFVDQP. The complete CDR3 sequence is CASRKGLNFVDQPQYF.

For this clone: Read sequence stops 3 residues before the CDR3 end, and the germline J gene provides the missing end. This sequence joins TRBV5-5 and TRBJ1-2; D ambiguous. CDR3 length: 13 residues. Germline CDR1 SGHKS, CDR2 YYEKEE (reference sequence). V was clipped by 0 bases and J by 2 bases, with 5 bases between them. Partial CDR3 DNA: TGTGCCAGCAGCTTGGCGGGGAACTATGGC. Protein product: CASSLAGNYG. The entire CDR3 sequence reads CASSLAGNYGYTF.

Points on this clone: With the read ending 3 residues before the CDR3 end, the germline J gene is used to fill in that end. The chain has TRBV2 and TRBJ1-4, with 7 nucleotides matching TRBD1. The CDR3 sequence is 17 residues long. Germline CDR1 is SNHLY and CDR2 is FYNNEI. With 6 bases clipped from V and 5 bases from J, the junction kept 15 bases outside the gene matches. The CDR3 loop reads CASRTGRVSQMNEKLFF. Incomplete CDR3 DNA: TGTGCCAGCAGGACAGGGAGAGTATCGCAAATGAATGAAAAA.

In regard to this clone: The sequenced fragment ends 3 residues before the CDR3 boundary, so the rest is inferred from the germline J gene. Other DNA sequences in the sample encode the same CDR3. The rearrangement links TRBV7-9 to TRBJ1-3; D gene uncertain. The germline V gene has CDR1 SEHNR and CDR2 FQNEAQ (reference sequence). The CDR3 covers 11 residues. Trimming took 8 bases from V and 9 from J, leaving 11 bases between them. CDR3 DNA, as far as it was read: TGTGCCAGCGGGCTTGCGGGCACC. This gives the protein CASGLAGT. The entire CDR3 sequence reads CASGLAGTIYF. Supplemented by reference TRBV7-9 and TRBJ1-3, the full variable domain reads DTGVSQNPRHKITKRGQNVTFRCDPISEHNRLYWYRQTLGQGPEFLTYFQNEAQLEKSRLLSDRFSAERPKGSFSTLEIQRTEQGDSAMYLCASGLAGTIYFGEGSWLTVV.

A remark on this clone: Sequencing ends 3 residues short of the CDR3 end; the germline J gene provides the rest. The rearrangement uses TRBV18 and TRBJ1-4, with 8 positions matching TRBD1. V was pared by 1 base and J by 7 bases, with 5 bases of the junction left unmatched. The germline CDR1 and CDR2 sequences are KGHSH and LQKENI. The CDR3 is 15 amino acids. The CDR3 reads CASSPLGTGFEKLFF. The CDR3 DNA, read in part, is TGTGCCAGCTCACCACTTGGGACAGGATTTGAAAAA.

With respect to this clone: Read sequence stops 3 residues before the CDR3 end, and the germline J gene provides the missing end. This chain connects TRBV19 to TRBJ1-2; D is unclear. This CDR3 has 13 residues. The germline gives CDR1 LNHDA, CDR2 SQIVND (reference sequence). Trimming cost V 3 bases and J 2 bases, with 7 bases left between them. The sequenced CDR3 bases are TGTGCCAGTAGTATTAGGGTCAACTATGGC. Amino acids: CASSIRVNYG. The whole CDR3 protein is CASSIRVNYGYTF.

Turning to this clone: The CDR3 end is not reached by the read, which stops 3 residues before it; the germline J gene fills it in. The chain links TRBV20-1 to TRBJ1-6; weak D call: TRBD1 (6 bases). The germline V gene has CDR1 DFQATT and CDR2 SNEGSKA (reference sequence). Trimming stripped 0 bases from V and 7 bases from J, with 16 bases between. CDR3 length equals 16 residues. The CDR3 reads CSARDIEGGGNSPLHF. The DNA read from the CDR3 is TGCAGTGCTAGAGATATAGAAGGGGGAGGGAATTCACCC.

Regarding this clone: The read finishes 3 residues shy of the CDR3 end, and the germline J gene is used to complete it. This chain links TRBV19 with TRBJ1-1, with 7 bases lining up with TRBD1. The junction had 8 bases not matched to a gene; V was cut back by 5 bases and J by 2 bases. The CDR3 is made up of 15 amino acids. Germline-derived CDR1 and CDR2 are LNHDA and SQIVND (reference sequence). Incomplete CDR3 DNA: TGTGCCAGTAGTCCCCGAGACAGGGCCAACACTGAA. Translating gives CASSPRDRANTE. The entire CDR3 protein reads CASSPRDRANTEAFF.

With respect to this clone: The read ends 3 residues early relative to the CDR3; the germline J gene fills the gap. The chain couples TRBV19 to TRBJ1-1, with D uncertain. The CDR3 contains 13 residues. Trimming took off 6 bases at V and 0 bases at J, with 8 bases between the two ends. Germline lookup yields CDR1 LNHDA and CDR2 SQIVND (reference sequence). The CDR3 region is CASSVHMNTEAFF. The CDR3 DNA, read in part, is TGTGCCAGTAGCGTCCACATGAACACTGAA.

With regard to this clone: The read ends 3 residues early relative to the CDR3; the germline J gene fills the gap. The genes are TRBV28 and TRBJ2-7, with TRBD1 matching 7 bases. V was clipped by 6 bases and J by 0 bases; unmatched bases: 8. CDR3 length: 15 amino acids. CDR1 is MDHEN and CDR2 is SYDVKM in the germline V gene. CDR3 in amino acids: CASSPSDRVSYEQYF. The sequenced part of the CDR3 DNA is TGTGCCAGCAGCCCCTCCGACAGGGTCTCCTACGAG.

Notes on this clone: The CDR3 end lies 3 residues beyond the end of the read and is filled in from the germline J gene. The gene calls are TRBV5-6 and TRBJ2-7; tentatively, D is TRBD1 (5 bases). The CDR3 loop spans 14 amino acids. The ends were cut back, 4 bases at V and 4 bases at J, with 15 bases in the middle. Germline-derived CDR1 and CDR2 are SGHDT and YYEEEE. CDR3 loop: CASSPGWGRYEQYF. The CDR3 bases that were read are TGTGCCAGCAGCCCCGGGTGGGGCCGATACGAG.

The covered CDR3 bases are TGCAGTGCTCACTTCGGACAGGATGAAAAA. Residues: CSAHFGQDEK. The complete CDR3 reads CSAHFGQDEKLFF. The chain uses TRBV20-1 and TRBJ1-4; TRBD1 aligns across 7 bases. The CDR3 is cut off 3 residues early in the read; its end comes from the germline J gene. The germline CDR1 and CDR2 sequences are DFQATT and SNEGSKA (reference sequence). Trimming removed 5 bases from V and 6 bases from J; junction bases left unmatched: 6. The CDR3 covers 13 residues.

To note about this clone: The CDR3 is cut off 3 residues early in the read; its end comes from the germline J gene. The chain combines TRBV28 with TRBJ2-7, with TRBD1 identical over 8 bases. Germline V CDR1 and CDR2: MDHEN, SYDVKM. The CDR3 has 16 amino acids. Losses at the gene ends were 4 bases for V and 1 base for J; bases not matched to a gene: 9. CDR3 bases read: TGTGCCAGCAGTTCCCGGACAGGGAGTATATCCTACGAG. Translation gives CASSSRTGSISYE. The full CDR3 is CASSSRTGSISYEQYF.

Concerning this clone itself: The DNA ends 3 residues before the CDR3 does, and the rest of the CDR3 is filled in from the germline J gene. The chain uses TRBV7-2 and TRBJ2-4; D gene unclear. Germline V gives CDR1 SGHTA, CDR2 FQGNSA. This CDR3 contains 11 residues. CDR3 protein: CASSLAASQYF. Partial CDR3 DNA: TGTGCCAGCAGCTTAGCGGCCAGT.

Turning to this clone: The CDR3 extends 3 residues past the end of the read, so its final part is completed from the germline J gene. The chain carries TRBV28 and TRBJ1-2, with D uncertain. The CDR3 has 13 residues. CDR1 is MDHEN, CDR2 SYDVKM, per germline. V dropped 6 bases and J dropped 2 bases, with 10 bases sitting between them. The CDR3 reads CASSRAGNYGYTF. The sequenced part of the CDR3 DNA is TGTGCCAGCAGCCGGGCGGGGAACTATGGC.

Concerning this clone: The observed sequence ends 3 residues before the CDR3 terminus, with the missing tail filled in from the germline J gene. This chain connects TRBV11-2 to TRBJ1-6; D is unresolved. V was pared by 0 bases and J by 6 bases, with 9 bases between. The CDR3 loop spans 15 amino acids. Germline CDR1 is SGHAT and CDR2 is FQNNGV. CDR3 amino acids: CASSLDPSGNSPLHF. The DNA read from the CDR3 is TGTGCCAGCAGCTTAGATCCTAGTGGTAATTCACCC.

As to this clone: The read gets to within 3 residues of the CDR3 end, and the germline J gene fills in the rest. The V and J genes are TRBV19 and TRBJ1-1; D is unresolved. The CDR3 runs 13 residues. Per germline, CDR1 LNHDA and CDR2 SQIVND (reference sequence). The V gene lost 1 base and the J gene lost 7 bases, with 10 bases spanning the gap. CDR3 DNA (partial): TGTGCCAGTAGTATAGGGGCTGGTAGTGAA. Encoded protein: CASSIGAGSE. The whole CDR3 reads CASSIGAGSEAFF.

Concerning this clone itself: The read stops 3 residues short of the end of the CDR3; the missing end is completed from the germline J gene. This chain connects TRBV10-3 to TRBJ2-7, with a tentative D call TRBD1 (5 bases). Germline CDR1 ENHRY, CDR2 SYGVKD. Between the trimmed V and J ends, which lost 8 bases and 0 bases, there was a span of 17 bases. The CDR3 has 15 amino acids. Incomplete CDR3 DNA: TGTGCCATCGCTAACGGACATCCGAGCTCCTACGAG. It yields the protein CAIANGHPSSYE. The full CDR3 sequence reads CAIANGHPSSYEQYF.

Comment on this clone: The read terminates 3 residues ahead of where the CDR3 ends, so the germline J gene completes it. This sequence joins TRBV6-1 and TRBJ2-3; TRBD2 matches 14 bases. CDR1 MNHNS and CDR2 SASEGT come from the germline V gene. With 4 bases clipped from V and 8 bases from J, the junction kept 5 bases outside the gene matches. The CDR3 consists of 15 residues. The CDR3 sequence is CASSAGLAGDGTQYF. Partial CDR3 DNA: TGTGCCAGCAGTGCGGGACTAGCGGGGGATGGTACG.

Turning to this clone: A read error may produce the germline difference seen at one junction end. The CDR3 end falls 3 residues outside the read, so it is completed with the germline J gene. The chain joins TRBV11-2 to TRBJ2-5, with 8 bases aligning to TRBD2. Germline V gene data show CDR1 as SGHAT and CDR2 as FQNNGV. The CDR3 is made up of 13 amino acids. The CDR3 loop is CTSSPGGGETQYF. CDR3 DNA, as far as it was read: TGTACCAGCAGCCCGGGAGGGGGAGAGACC. Together with reference TRBV11-2 and TRBJ2-5, the CDR3 gives the full variable domain: EAGVAQSPRYKIIEKRQSVAFWCNPISGHATLYWYQQILGQGPKLLIQFQNNGVVDDSQLPKDRFSAERLKGVDSTLKIQPAKLEDSAVYLCTSSPGGGETQYFGPGTRLLVL.

Concerning this clone: The read comes to an end 3 residues before the CDR3 does, leaving the germline J gene to fill in the end. The chain joins TRBV14 to TRBJ1-2; D gene ambiguous. Germline lookup yields CDR1 SGHDN and CDR2 FVKESK. The CDR3 covers 13 residues. V was pared by 3 bases and J by 5 bases, with 10 bases between. Incomplete CDR3 DNA: TGTGCCAGCAGCCAGCGCGCGTCTTATGGC. It codes for CASSQRASYG. The whole CDR3 reads CASSQRASYGYTF. Complete variable domain (other parts from reference TRBV14 and TRBJ1-2): EAGVTQFPSHSVIEKGQTVTLRCDPISGHDNLYWYRRVMGKEIKFLLHFVKESKQDESGMPNNRFLAERTGGTYSTLKVQPAELEDSGVYFCASSQRASYGYTFGSGTRLTVV.